The rows below give T cell receptor beta chains drawn from one sample of a study of CD8 T cells in Susac syndrome. In TCRdb, the immunoSEQ multiplex PCR reads were re-called with MiXCR into one record per CDR3 protein. Of some 140,000 distinct CDR3 sequences in the sample, 95% were seen once. Sequences were obtained from CD8+ T cells from PBMCs. All receptors come from a human donor with Susac syndrome. The CDR3 runs from the conserved cysteine through the conserved F or W. Fields, in order: clone size, D gene, V gene, J gene, CDR3 DNA, CDR3 protein. D genes are given only for firm matches. Size is stated for part of the rows, as once, few or many counts, or as a class when the clone is expanded.

clone_size: NA; d_call: NA; v_call: TRBV29-1; j_call: TRBJ2-7; cdr3_nt: TGCAGCGTTGAAGACGCAAGCGACTTCCCCCCCTACGAGCAGTACTTC; cdr3_aa: CSVEDASDFPPYEQYF
clone_size: NA; d_call: TRBD1; v_call: TRBV15; j_call: TRBJ2-2; cdr3_nt: TGTGCCACCAGCAGACCCCGGGACAGGGGTAACACCGGGGAGCTGTTTTTT; cdr3_aa: CATSRPRDRGNTGELFF
clone_size: NA; d_call: NA; v_call: TRBV27; j_call: TRBJ1-1; cdr3_nt: TGTGCCAGCAGTTTAAAAGGAAACACTGAAGCTTTCTTT; cdr3_aa: CASSLKGNTEAFF
clone_size: NA; d_call: NA; v_call: TRBV27; j_call: TRBJ1-2; cdr3_nt: TGTGCCAGCAGTTTATCGGGCCCCGCAGGGTTAGGTGGCTACACCTTC; cdr3_aa: CASSLSGPAGLGGYTF
clone_size: NA; d_call: NA; v_call: TRBV21-1; j_call: TRBJ1-1; cdr3_nt: TGTGCCAGCAGCAAAGCGCTGGACAGGCGGATGAACACTGAAGCTTTCTTT; cdr3_aa: CASSKALDRRMNTEAFF
clone_size: NA; d_call: TRBD2; v_call: TRBV12-3/TRBV12-4; j_call: TRBJ2-7; cdr3_nt: TGTGCCAGCTCCGAAGGCCTAGCGGGAGTCTACGAGCAGTACTTC; cdr3_aa: CASSEGLAGVYEQYF
clone_size: once; d_call: NA; v_call: TRBV12-3/TRBV12-4; j_call: TRBJ2-5; cdr3_nt: TGTGCCAGCACCCTTCTAGCGAACCAAGAGACCCAGTACTTC; cdr3_aa: CASTLLANQETQYF
clone_size: NA; d_call: TRBD2; v_call: TRBV29-1; j_call: TRBJ2-1; cdr3_nt: TGCAGCGTTGGAGCGGGAGGGTCCTACAATGAGCAGTTCTTC; cdr3_aa: CSVGAGGSYNEQFF
clone_size: NA; d_call: NA; v_call: TRBV27; j_call: TRBJ2-5; cdr3_nt: TGTGCCAGCAGTTTATCTCCGACAACGGAGACCCAGTACTTC; cdr3_aa: CASSLSPTTETQYF
clone_size: NA; d_call: TRBD1; v_call: TRBV3-1; j_call: TRBJ2-2; cdr3_nt: TGTGCCAGCAGCCAAGGGACAGGGTACTACACCGGGGAGCTGTTTTTT; cdr3_aa: CASSQGTGYYTGELFF
clone_size: NA; d_call: NA; v_call: TRBV28; j_call: TRBJ1-1; cdr3_nt: TGTGCCAGCAGTTTATTCGACAACACTGAAGCTTTCTTT; cdr3_aa: CASSLFDNTEAFF
clone_size: NA; d_call: TRBD1; v_call: TRBV29-1; j_call: TRBJ2-2; cdr3_nt: TGCAGCGTTGGGTCAGGGGGCACCGGGGAGCTGTTTTTT; cdr3_aa: CSVGSGGTGELFF
clone_size: NA; d_call: TRBD1; v_call: TRBV20-1; j_call: TRBJ2-7; cdr3_nt: TGCAGTGCAACGACAGGGGGACCCTACGAGCAGTACTTC; cdr3_aa: CSATTGGPYEQYF
clone_size: NA; d_call: NA; v_call: TRBV12-3/TRBV12-4; j_call: TRBJ2-7; cdr3_nt: TGTGCCAGCAGTCTTACAGGTGTTGGGGCCGAGCAGTACTTC; cdr3_aa: CASSLTGVGAEQYF
clone_size: NA; d_call: NA; v_call: TRBV27; j_call: TRBJ1-2; cdr3_nt: TGTGCCAGCAGTGAGGGTGGCGGCTACACCTTC; cdr3_aa: CASSEGGGYTF
clone_size: NA; d_call: TRBD1; v_call: TRBV15; j_call: TRBJ2-1; cdr3_nt: TGTGCCACCAGCCCGTTCCGGGACAGGGTCTACAATGAGCAGTTCTTC; cdr3_aa: CATSPFRDRVYNEQFF
clone_size: NA; d_call: TRBD2; v_call: TRBV20-1; j_call: TRBJ2-7; cdr3_nt: TGCAGTGCTAGAGATCCCCTAGCGGGGTACGAGCAGTACTTC; cdr3_aa: CSARDPLAGYEQYF
clone_size: NA; d_call: TRBD2; v_call: TRBV27; j_call: TRBJ2-7; cdr3_nt: TGTGCCAGCAGTGGACTAGCGGGTATAAACGAGCAGTACTTC; cdr3_aa: CASSGLAGINEQYF
clone_size: NA; d_call: NA; v_call: TRBV28; j_call: TRBJ2-2; cdr3_nt: TGTGCCAGCAGTTCCGGGGTGCACACCGGGGAGCTGTTTTTT; cdr3_aa: CASSSGVHTGELFF
clone_size: NA; d_call: NA; v_call: TRBV5-6; j_call: TRBJ2-3; cdr3_nt: TGTGCCAGCAACTTAATTTCAGATACCCCCGGCGATACGCAGTATTTT; cdr3_aa: CASNLISDTPGDTQYF
clone_size: NA; d_call: TRBD2; v_call: TRBV7-9; j_call: TRBJ2-3; cdr3_nt: TGTGCCAGCAGCTTATTGGCTAGCGGTAGCACAGATACGCAGTATTTT; cdr3_aa: CASSLLASGSTDTQYF
clone_size: few; d_call: TRBD1; v_call: TRBV28; j_call: TRBJ2-3; cdr3_nt: TGTGCCAGCAGTTTACTGGGACAGGGGACAGATACGCAGTATTTT; cdr3_aa: CASSLLGQGTDTQYF
clone_size: few; d_call: TRBD1; v_call: TRBV5-4; j_call: TRBJ2-7; cdr3_nt: TGTGCCAGCAGCCCTCAGGGGGCGTTCTACGAGCAGTACTTC; cdr3_aa: CASSPQGAFYEQYF
clone_size: NA; d_call: NA; v_call: TRBV18; j_call: TRBJ2-3; cdr3_nt: TGTGCCAGCTCACCAAACCAGAGGGGGGATACGCAGTATTTT; cdr3_aa: CASSPNQRGDTQYF
clone_size: NA; d_call: NA; v_call: TRBV27; j_call: TRBJ1-5; cdr3_nt: TGTGCCAGTATGGTGGGGGCGGATCAACAGCCCCAGCATTTT; cdr3_aa: CASMVGADQQPQHF
clone_size: NA; d_call: NA; v_call: TRBV12-3/TRBV12-4; j_call: TRBJ1-2; cdr3_nt: TGTGCCAGCAGTTTAACGTCGGCGGGGGGCTACACCTTC; cdr3_aa: CASSLTSAGGYTF
clone_size: NA; d_call: NA; v_call: TRBV28; j_call: TRBJ2-3; cdr3_nt: TGTGCCAGCAGACCATTGGTTGGTACAGATACGCAGTATTTT; cdr3_aa: CASRPLVGTDTQYF
clone_size: NA; d_call: TRBD1; v_call: TRBV20-1; j_call: TRBJ2-7; cdr3_nt: TGCAGTGCTAGATACCGGGACAGTTCCTACGAGCAGTACTTC; cdr3_aa: CSARYRDSSYEQYF
clone_size: NA; d_call: TRBD2; v_call: TRBV11-2; j_call: TRBJ2-3; cdr3_nt: TGTGCCAGCAGCCCCGGACTAGCGGGAGACGCAAAGGGCGACACAGATACGCAGTATTTT; cdr3_aa: CASSPGLAGDAKGDTDTQYF
clone_size: NA; d_call: NA; v_call: TRBV12-3/TRBV12-4; j_call: TRBJ2-1; cdr3_nt: TGTGCCAGCAGTTTCGGTGGCGAACACAATGAGCAGTTCTTC; cdr3_aa: CASSFGGEHNEQFF
clone_size: NA; d_call: NA; v_call: TRBV4-1; j_call: TRBJ2-1; cdr3_nt: TGCGCCAGCAGCCAAGTAGGTAGAAGCTTTCTTTACAATGAGCAGTTCTTC; cdr3_aa: CASSQVGRSFLYNEQFF
clone_size: NA; d_call: NA; v_call: TRBV6-5; j_call: TRBJ1-1; cdr3_nt: TGTGCCAGCAGTTACTCTAGTCAGGGTTTCGATGAAGCTTTCTTT; cdr3_aa: CASSYSSQGFDEAFF
clone_size: NA; d_call: TRBD1; v_call: TRBV29-1; j_call: TRBJ2-7; cdr3_nt: TGCAGCGTTGCGGGGACAGGAGCCTACGAGCAGTACTTC; cdr3_aa: CSVAGTGAYEQYF
clone_size: once; d_call: NA; v_call: TRBV3-1; j_call: TRBJ2-1; cdr3_nt: TGTGCCAGCAGCCCTGACAGGCGCAATGAGCAGTTCTTC; cdr3_aa: CASSPDRRNEQFF
clone_size: NA; d_call: NA; v_call: TRBV5-4; j_call: TRBJ2-7; cdr3_nt: TGTGCCAGCAGCTTGTTCGTGGGGTACGAGCAGTACTTC; cdr3_aa: CASSLFVGYEQYF
clone_size: NA; d_call: NA; v_call: TRBV29-1; j_call: TRBJ2-1; cdr3_nt: TGCAGCGCCAATTATGAGTTTCGCTCCTACAATGAGCAGTTCTTC; cdr3_aa: CSANYEFRSYNEQFF
clone_size: NA; d_call: TRBD1; v_call: TRBV4-1; j_call: TRBJ2-1; cdr3_nt: TGCGCCAGCAGCCAGCGACAGGGGATGGTCAATGAGCAGTTCTTC; cdr3_aa: CASSQRQGMVNEQFF
clone_size: NA; d_call: NA; v_call: TRBV10-2; j_call: TRBJ2-7; cdr3_nt: TGCGCCAGCAGTGAGTTGGGGATCTACGAGCAGTACTTC; cdr3_aa: CASSELGIYEQYF
clone_size: NA; d_call: TRBD2; v_call: TRBV20-1; j_call: TRBJ2-1; cdr3_nt: TGCAGTGCTAGAGATTGGCGGGAGTTGAGTAATGAGCAGTTCTTC; cdr3_aa: CSARDWRELSNEQFF
clone_size: NA; d_call: TRBD1; v_call: TRBV4-1; j_call: TRBJ2-7; cdr3_nt: TGCGCCAGCAGCCAAGGGCCCCCAGGGGGCCTCTCCTACGAGCAGTACTTC; cdr3_aa: CASSQGPPGGLSYEQYF
clone_size: NA; d_call: TRBD2; v_call: TRBV7-9; j_call: TRBJ2-5; cdr3_nt: TGTGCCAGCAGCTTAGGATGGGAGGGCGAGACCCAGTACTTC; cdr3_aa: CASSLGWEGETQYF
clone_size: NA; d_call: NA; v_call: TRBV14; j_call: TRBJ2-5; cdr3_nt: TGTGCCAGCAGCCGCCGGGGACCGCAGAGTGGGGAGACCCAGTACTTC; cdr3_aa: CASSRRGPQSGETQYF